The source of this TCR beta chain is a study of spatial heterogeneity in lung cancer. This clonotype has ten or more counts. The time point: sample taken at primary tumor resection. Material for sequencing was whole RNA from tumor, nontumor lung or frozen PBMC, left unsorted. A unique molecular identifier was carried by every single TCR cDNA molecule. A single record per CDR3 protein comes from TCRdb applying MiXCR to the 5' RACE reads. The repertoire includes about 10,000 distinct CDR3 sequences, about 5% of them detected once, and 27% sits in the top ten. This clonotype was obtained from a male donor with early-stage non-small cell lung cancer. Source: PBMCs, taken at surgery.

The chain's CDR3 is CASSQGNTIYF. CDR3 DNA sequence: TGTGCCAGCAGCCAAGGAAACACCATATATTTT. This chain joins TRBV14 and TRBJ1-3; D uncertain. The CDR3 has 11 residues. In germline, CDR1 is SGHDN, CDR2 FVKESK. Trimming removed 1 base from V and 5 bases from J, with 0 bases in between.